A selection of T cell receptor beta chains follows, all from one sample in a study of blood T cell repertoires in COVID-19. The table came from immunoSEQ multiplex PCR; TCRdb's copy has only in-frame clones and leaves some out. Of some 200,000 clones listed, about 85% are singletons. The source material was peripheral blood. Receptors originate from a man in his 60s with active or convalescent COVID-19. The CDR3 runs from the conserved cysteine through the conserved F or W. The D gene is left open where the match is weak. A clone size is listed for some rows: how often the clone was seen (once, few, many), or a class if it is expanded.

V gene: TRBV6-5; clone size: -; D gene: TRBD1; J gene: TRBJ2-7; CDR3 DNA: TGTGCCAGCAGCCGCCGACAGGGGATCGACGAGCAGTACTTC; CDR3 protein: CASSRRQGIDEQYF
V gene: TRBV5-8; clone size: few; D gene: -; J gene: TRBJ1-3; CDR3 DNA: TGTGCCAGCAGCTTGGGGCAAATCTCTGGAAACACCATATATTTT; CDR3 protein: CASSLGQISGNTIYF
V gene: TRBV5-1; clone size: -; D gene: -; J gene: TRBJ2-2; CDR3 DNA: TGCGCCAGCAGCTTCGGGCAGGGAAGTTCGAACACCGGGGAGCTGTTTTTT; CDR3 protein: CASSFGQGSSNTGELFF
V gene: TRBV7-9; clone size: -; D gene: -; J gene: TRBJ2-3; CDR3 DNA: TGTGCCAGCAGTTTGGGCGCGGGCTTAGGCACAGATACGCAGTATTTT; CDR3 protein: CASSLGAGLGTDTQYF
V gene: TRBV27; clone size: -; D gene: -; J gene: TRBJ1-2; CDR3 DNA: TGTGCCAGCGGCAGACAGGTTAATGGCTACACCTTC; CDR3 protein: CASGRQVNGYTF
V gene: TRBV6-5; clone size: -; D gene: -; J gene: TRBJ2-2; CDR3 DNA: TGTGCCAGCGGACAGGGAGGGACCGGGGAGCTGTTTTTT; CDR3 protein: CASGQGGTGELFF
V gene: TRBV18; clone size: -; D gene: TRBD1; J gene: TRBJ2-3; CDR3 DNA: TGTGCCAGCTCACCCCGGGACAGAGCAGATACGCAGTATTTT; CDR3 protein: CASSPRDRADTQYF
V gene: TRBV3-1/TRBV3-2; clone size: once; D gene: -; J gene: TRBJ2-7; CDR3 DNA: TGTGCCAGCAGCCAGGGGCCCGTCAGCTCCTACGAGCAGTACTTC; CDR3 protein: CASSQGPVSSYEQYF
V gene: TRBV29-1; clone size: -; D gene: TRBD1; J gene: TRBJ1-2; CDR3 DNA: TGCAGCGTTGCCCTGACAGGGGGAAACCAACTTAGGGGCTACACCTTC; CDR3 protein: CSVALTGGNQLRGYTF
V gene: TRBV5-1; clone size: once; D gene: -; J gene: TRBJ2-1; CDR3 DNA: TGCGCCAGCAGTGAGAGGGGACTCTCGAGCTCCTACAATGAGCAGTTCTTC; CDR3 protein: CASSERGLSSSYNEQFF
V gene: TRBV7-2; clone size: -; D gene: TRBD2; J gene: TRBJ2-2; CDR3 DNA: TGTGCCAGCAGCTTAGAAGTTGCGGGGGGCCTAAACACCGGGGAGCTGTTTTTT; CDR3 protein: CASSLEVAGGLNTGELFF
V gene: TRBV5-1; clone size: -; D gene: TRBD1; J gene: TRBJ1-1; CDR3 DNA: TGCGCCAGCAGCCCAGGGGGGAACACTGAAGCTTTCTTT; CDR3 protein: CASSPGGNTEAFF
V gene: TRBV10-3; clone size: -; D gene: -; J gene: TRBJ1-1; CDR3 DNA: TGTGCCATCAGTGAGACCTCCGGGAACACTGAAGCTTTCTTT; CDR3 protein: CAISETSGNTEAFF
V gene: TRBV15; clone size: -; D gene: -; J gene: TRBJ1-2; CDR3 DNA: TGTGCCACCAGCAGAGGCGGGGGATGGGACTATGGCTACACCTTC; CDR3 protein: CATSRGGGWDYGYTF
V gene: TRBV14; clone size: -; D gene: TRBD1; J gene: TRBJ1-2; CDR3 DNA: TGTGCCAGCAGCCAAGCTAGGGGACAGGGGACCGGCTACACCTTC; CDR3 protein: CASSQARGQGTGYTF
V gene: TRBV10-3; clone size: -; D gene: -; J gene: TRBJ1-2; CDR3 DNA: TGTGCCATCAGTGAGTCTAACAGGCAAAACTATGGCTACACCTTC; CDR3 protein: CAISESNRQNYGYTF
V gene: TRBV6-2/TRBV6-3; clone size: -; D gene: TRBD1; J gene: TRBJ1-1; CDR3 DNA: TGTGCCAGCAGTTCGACAGGGGCAGCTTTCTTT; CDR3 protein: CASSSTGAAFF
V gene: TRBV15; clone size: -; D gene: TRBD2; J gene: TRBJ2-5; CDR3 DNA: TGTGCCACCAGTATAGCGGGGGGGCGCTTTTTGGAGACCCAGTACTTC; CDR3 protein: CATSIAGGRFLETQYF
V gene: TRBV29-1; clone size: once; D gene: -; J gene: TRBJ1-2; CDR3 DNA: TGCAGCGTTGTGGTGTCCGGGGGTGGTGGCTACACCTTC; CDR3 protein: CSVVVSGGGGYTF
V gene: TRBV7-3; clone size: -; D gene: TRBD1; J gene: TRBJ1-5; CDR3 DNA: TGTGCCAGCAGCTTAACGCGGGGGACAGGGTACCAGCCCCAGCATTTT; CDR3 protein: CASSLTRGTGYQPQHF
V gene: TRBV14; clone size: -; D gene: -; J gene: TRBJ2-7; CDR3 DNA: TGTGCCAGCAGCCAAGCTAACTACCCCCTCGTGGAGCAGTACTTC; CDR3 protein: CASSQANYPLVEQYF
V gene: TRBV7-5; clone size: -; D gene: -; J gene: TRBJ1-6; CDR3 DNA: TGTGTCAGAAGCTTAGGAGGATGGGGGCCGAATAATTCACCCCTCCACTTT; CDR3 protein: CVRSLGGWGPNNSPLHF
V gene: TRBV2; clone size: -; D gene: TRBD2; J gene: TRBJ2-5; CDR3 DNA: TGTGCCACCAGACTAGCGGGGGGGCGGGAGACCCAGTACTTC; CDR3 protein: CATRLAGGRETQYF
V gene: TRBV2; clone size: once; D gene: -; J gene: TRBJ2-5; CDR3 DNA: TGTGCCAGCAGTGAACCGACTAGGGCACCGGGGGAGACCCAGTACTTC; CDR3 protein: CASSEPTRAPGETQYF
V gene: TRBV6-5; clone size: -; D gene: TRBD1; J gene: TRBJ1-3; CDR3 DNA: TGTGCCAGCCTAGCTCCAGGGGGCGGTGGAAACACCATATATTTT; CDR3 protein: CASLAPGGGGNTIYF
V gene: TRBV7-3; clone size: -; D gene: -; J gene: TRBJ1-1; CDR3 DNA: TGTGCCAGCAGCTTGACAGGCAACACTGAAGCTTTCTTT; CDR3 protein: CASSLTGNTEAFF
V gene: TRBV19; clone size: -; D gene: TRBD1; J gene: TRBJ1-5; CDR3 DNA: TGTGCCAGTAAGGCAGGGGGTGGCAATCAGCCCCAGCATTTT; CDR3 protein: CASKAGGGNQPQHF
V gene: TRBV2; clone size: -; D gene: -; J gene: TRBJ2-5; CDR3 DNA: TGTGCCAGCAGCGGGGACACCCAAGAGACCCAGTACTTC; CDR3 protein: CASSGDTQETQYF